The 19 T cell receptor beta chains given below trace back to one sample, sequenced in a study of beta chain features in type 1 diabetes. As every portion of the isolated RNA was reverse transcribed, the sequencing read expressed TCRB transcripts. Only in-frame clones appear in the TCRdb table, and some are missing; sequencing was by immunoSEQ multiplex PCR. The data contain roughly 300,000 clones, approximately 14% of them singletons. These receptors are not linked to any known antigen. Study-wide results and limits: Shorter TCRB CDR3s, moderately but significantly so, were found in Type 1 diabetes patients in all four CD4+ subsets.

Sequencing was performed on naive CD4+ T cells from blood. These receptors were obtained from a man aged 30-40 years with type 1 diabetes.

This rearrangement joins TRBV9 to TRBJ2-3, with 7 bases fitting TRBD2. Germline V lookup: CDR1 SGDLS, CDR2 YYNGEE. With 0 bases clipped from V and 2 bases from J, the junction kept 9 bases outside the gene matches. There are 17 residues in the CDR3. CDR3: CASSVELSSGNTDTQYF. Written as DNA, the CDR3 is TGTGCCAGCAGCGTAGAATTATCCAGCGGGAACACAGATACGCAGTATTTT.

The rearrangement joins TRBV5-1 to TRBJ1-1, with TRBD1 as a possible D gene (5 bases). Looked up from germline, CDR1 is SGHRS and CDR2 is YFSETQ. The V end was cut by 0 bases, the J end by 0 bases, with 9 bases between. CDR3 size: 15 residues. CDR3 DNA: TGCGCCAGCAGCTTGGGGGCAGGGTTGAACACTGAAGCTTTCTTT. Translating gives CASSLGAGLNTEAFF.

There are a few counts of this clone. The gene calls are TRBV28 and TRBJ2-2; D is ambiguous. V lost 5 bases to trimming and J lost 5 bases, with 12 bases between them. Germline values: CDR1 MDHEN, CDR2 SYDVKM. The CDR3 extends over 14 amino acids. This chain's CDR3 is CASSAPGETGELFF. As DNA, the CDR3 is TGTGCCAGCAGTGCTCCTGGAGAAACCGGGGAGCTGTTTTTT.

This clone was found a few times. CDR3 residues: CASSPSRGLAGKGEHNEQFF. In DNA form, the CDR3 reads TGTGCCAGCTCACCGAGTCGGGGGCTAGCGGGCAAGGGGGAGCACAATGAGCAGTTCTTC. The chain employs TRBV18 and TRBJ2-1, with TRBD2 matching over 8 bases. Unmatched junction bases numbered 21, after V lost 3 bases and J lost 5 bases. The germline V gene encodes CDR1 KGHSH and CDR2 LQKENI. CDR3 size: 20 residues.

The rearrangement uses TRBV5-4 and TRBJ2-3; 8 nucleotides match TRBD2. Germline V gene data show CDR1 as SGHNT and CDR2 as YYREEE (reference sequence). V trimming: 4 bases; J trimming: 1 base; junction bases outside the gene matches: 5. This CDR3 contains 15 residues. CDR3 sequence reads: CASSLTSGRTDTQYF. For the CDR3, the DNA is TGTGCCAGCAGCCTCACTAGCGGCCGCACAGATACGCAGTATTTT.

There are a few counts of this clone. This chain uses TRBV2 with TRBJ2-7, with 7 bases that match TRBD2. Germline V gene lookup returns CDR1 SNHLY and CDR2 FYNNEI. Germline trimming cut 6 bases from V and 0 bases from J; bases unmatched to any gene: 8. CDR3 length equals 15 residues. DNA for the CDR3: TGTGCCAGCAGCATCCGGGACTATCTCTCCTACGAGCAGTACTTC. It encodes CASSIRDYLSYEQYF. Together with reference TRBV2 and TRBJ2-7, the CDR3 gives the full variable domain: EPEVTQTPSHQVTQMGQEVILRCVPISNHLYFYWYRQILGQKVEFLVSFYNNEISEKSEIFDDQFSVERPDGSNFTLKIRSTKLEDSAMYFCASSIRDYLSYEQYFGPGTRLTVT.

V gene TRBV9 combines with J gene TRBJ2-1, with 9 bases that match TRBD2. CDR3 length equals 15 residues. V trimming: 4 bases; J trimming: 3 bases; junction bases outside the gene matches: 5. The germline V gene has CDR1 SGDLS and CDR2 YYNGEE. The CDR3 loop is CASSRRLADYNEQFF. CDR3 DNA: TGTGCCAGCAGCCGCAGACTAGCGGACTACAATGAGCAGTTCTTC.

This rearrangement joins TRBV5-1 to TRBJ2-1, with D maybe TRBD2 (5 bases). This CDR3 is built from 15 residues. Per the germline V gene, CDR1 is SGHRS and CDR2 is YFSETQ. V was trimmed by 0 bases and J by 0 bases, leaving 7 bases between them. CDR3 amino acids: CASSLEGSSYNEQFF. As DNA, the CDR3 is TGCGCCAGCAGCTTGGAAGGGAGCTCCTACAATGAGCAGTTCTTC.

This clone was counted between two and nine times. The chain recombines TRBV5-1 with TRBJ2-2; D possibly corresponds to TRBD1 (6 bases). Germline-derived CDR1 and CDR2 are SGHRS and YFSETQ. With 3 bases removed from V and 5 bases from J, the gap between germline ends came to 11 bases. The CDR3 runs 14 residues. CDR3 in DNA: TGCGCCAGCAGCTCGGGAACAGGGACCGGGGAGCTGTTTTTT. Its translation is CASSSGTGTGELFF. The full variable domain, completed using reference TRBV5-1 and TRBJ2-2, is KAGVTQTPRYLIKTRGQQVTLSCSPISGHRSVSWYQQTPGQGLQFLFEYFSETQRNKGNFPGRFSGRQFSNSRSEMNVSTLELGDSALYLCASSSGTGTGELFFGEGSRLTVL.

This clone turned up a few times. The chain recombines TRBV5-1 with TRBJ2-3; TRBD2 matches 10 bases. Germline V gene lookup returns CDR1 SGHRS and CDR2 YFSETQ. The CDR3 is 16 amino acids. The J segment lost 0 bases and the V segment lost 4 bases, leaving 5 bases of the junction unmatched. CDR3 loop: CASSVPTSGSTDTQYF. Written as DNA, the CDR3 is TGCGCCAGCAGCGTACCGACTAGCGGGAGCACAGATACGCAGTATTTT.

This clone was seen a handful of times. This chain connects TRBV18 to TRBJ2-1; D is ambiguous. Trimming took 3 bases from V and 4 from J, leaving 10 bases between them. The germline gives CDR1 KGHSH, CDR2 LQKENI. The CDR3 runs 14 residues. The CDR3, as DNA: TGTGCCAGCTCACCGCGTGGAGCTTACAATGAGCAGTTCTTC. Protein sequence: CASSPRGAYNEQFF.

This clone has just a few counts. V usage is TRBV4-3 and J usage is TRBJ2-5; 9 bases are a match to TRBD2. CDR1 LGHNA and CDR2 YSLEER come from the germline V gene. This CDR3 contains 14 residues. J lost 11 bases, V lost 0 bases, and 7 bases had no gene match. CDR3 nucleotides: TGCGCCAGCAGCCAAGATCGGAAGGCGGGAGGGCAGTACTTC. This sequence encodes CASSQDRKAGGQYF.

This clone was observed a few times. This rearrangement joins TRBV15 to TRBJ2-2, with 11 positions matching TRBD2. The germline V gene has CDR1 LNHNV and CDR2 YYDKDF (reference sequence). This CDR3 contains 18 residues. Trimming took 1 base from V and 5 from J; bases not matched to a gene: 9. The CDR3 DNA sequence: TGTGCCACCAGCAGAGGTAGCGGGAGGGCCCGTAGTACCGGGGAGCTGTTTTTT. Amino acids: CATSRGSGRARSTGELFF.

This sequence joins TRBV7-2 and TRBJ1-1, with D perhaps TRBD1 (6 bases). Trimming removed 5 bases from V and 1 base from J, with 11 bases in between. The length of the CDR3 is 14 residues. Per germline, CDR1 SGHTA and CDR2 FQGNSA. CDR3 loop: CASSPRQENTEAFF. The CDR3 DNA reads TGTGCCAGCAGCCCCCGACAGGAGAACACTGAAGCTTTCTTT.

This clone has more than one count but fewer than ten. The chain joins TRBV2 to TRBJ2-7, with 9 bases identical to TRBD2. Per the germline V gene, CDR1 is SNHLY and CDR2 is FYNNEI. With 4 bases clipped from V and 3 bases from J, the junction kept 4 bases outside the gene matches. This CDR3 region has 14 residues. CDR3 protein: CASSAGTSFYEQYF. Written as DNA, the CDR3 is TGTGCCAGCAGTGCCGGGACTAGCTTCTACGAGCAGTACTTC.

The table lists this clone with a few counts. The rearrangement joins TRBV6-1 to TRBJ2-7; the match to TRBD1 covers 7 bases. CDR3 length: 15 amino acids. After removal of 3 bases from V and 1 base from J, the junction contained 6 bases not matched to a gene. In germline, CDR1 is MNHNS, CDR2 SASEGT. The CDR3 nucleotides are TGTGCCAGCAGTGAGTTTACAGGGGCGTCCTACGAGCAGTACTTC. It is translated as CASSEFTGASYEQYF.

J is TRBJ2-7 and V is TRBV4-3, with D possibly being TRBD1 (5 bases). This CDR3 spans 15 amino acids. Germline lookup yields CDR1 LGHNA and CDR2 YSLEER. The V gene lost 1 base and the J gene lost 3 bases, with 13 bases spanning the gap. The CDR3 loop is CASSQGLRGNYEQYF. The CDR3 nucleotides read TGCGCCAGCAGCCAAGGACTTAGGGGAAACTACGAGCAGTACTTC.

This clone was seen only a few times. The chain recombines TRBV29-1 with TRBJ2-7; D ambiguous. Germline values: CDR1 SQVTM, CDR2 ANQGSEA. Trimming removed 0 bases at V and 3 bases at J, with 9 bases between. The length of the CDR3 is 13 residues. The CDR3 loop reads CSVEDRSGYEQYF. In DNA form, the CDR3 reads TGCAGCGTTGAAGATCGTTCGGGCTACGAGCAGTACTTC.

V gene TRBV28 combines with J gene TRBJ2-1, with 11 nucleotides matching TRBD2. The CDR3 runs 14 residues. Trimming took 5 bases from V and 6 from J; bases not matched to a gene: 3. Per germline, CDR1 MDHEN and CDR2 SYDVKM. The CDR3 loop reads CASSNSGRANEQFF. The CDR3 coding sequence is TGTGCCAGCAGTAATAGCGGGAGGGCCAATGAGCAGTTCTTC.